Detailed here is one T cell receptor (beta chain). Assay: immunoSEQ multiplex PCR; the TCRdb copy retains only in-frame clones and omits some. The data show about 40,000 clones, over 70% seen once. The data are from a study of blood T cell repertoires in COVID-19. The sequenced sample was peripheral blood. This clonotype originated in a human donor in a cohort sampled during active COVID-19.

CDR3 bases: TGTGCCAGTAGTATCTACTCCGGGACATCTAACTATGGCTACACCTTC. It translates to CASSIYSGTSNYGYTF. This rearrangement joins TRBV19 to TRBJ1-2; TRBD1 might be the D (6 bases). CDR1 and CDR2 (germline): LNHDA, SQIVND (reference sequence). The CDR3 has 16 residues. V was shortened by 3 bases and J by 0 bases, with 14 bases between the two germline ends.